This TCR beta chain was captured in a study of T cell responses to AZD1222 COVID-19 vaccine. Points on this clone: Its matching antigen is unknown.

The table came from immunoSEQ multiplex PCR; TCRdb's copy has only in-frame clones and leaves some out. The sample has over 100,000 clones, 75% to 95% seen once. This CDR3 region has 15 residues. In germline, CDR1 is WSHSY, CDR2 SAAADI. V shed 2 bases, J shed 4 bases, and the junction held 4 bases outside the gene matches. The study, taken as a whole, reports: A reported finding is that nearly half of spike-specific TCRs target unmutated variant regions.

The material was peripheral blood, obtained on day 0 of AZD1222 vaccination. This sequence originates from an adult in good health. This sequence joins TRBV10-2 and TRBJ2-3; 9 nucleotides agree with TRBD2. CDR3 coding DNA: TGCGCCAGCAGTGAGCGGCGGGGGGGCGCAGATACGCAGTATTTT. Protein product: CASSERRGGADTQYF.